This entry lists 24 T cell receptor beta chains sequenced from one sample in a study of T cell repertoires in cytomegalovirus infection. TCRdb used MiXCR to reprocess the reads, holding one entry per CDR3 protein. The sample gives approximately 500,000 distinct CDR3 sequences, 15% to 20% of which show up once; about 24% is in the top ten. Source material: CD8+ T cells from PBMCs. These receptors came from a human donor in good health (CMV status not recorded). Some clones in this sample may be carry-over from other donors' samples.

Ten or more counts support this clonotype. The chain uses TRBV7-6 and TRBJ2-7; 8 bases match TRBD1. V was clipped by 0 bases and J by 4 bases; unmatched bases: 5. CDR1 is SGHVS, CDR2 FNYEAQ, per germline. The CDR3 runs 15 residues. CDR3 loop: CASSLASTGAYEQYF. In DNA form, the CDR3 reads TGTGCCAGCAGCTTAGCGTCGACAGGGGCATACGAGCAGTACTTC.

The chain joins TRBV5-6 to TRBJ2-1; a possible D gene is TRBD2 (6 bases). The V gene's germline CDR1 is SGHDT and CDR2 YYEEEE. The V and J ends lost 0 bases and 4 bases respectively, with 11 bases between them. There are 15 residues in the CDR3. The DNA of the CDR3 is TGTGCCAGCAGCTTGGAAATCGGGGGTTACAATGAGCAGTTCTTC. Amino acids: CASSLEIGGYNEQFF.

The CDR3 bases are TGTGCCAGCAGCTTCGGGGAAAGTGGCACAGATACGCAGTATTTT. This sequence encodes CASSFGESGTDTQYF. The chain has TRBV11-1 and TRBJ2-3; possible D gene TRBD2, 5 bases. V dropped 3 bases and J dropped 1 base, with 11 bases sitting between them. Germline values: CDR1 SGHAT, CDR2 FQDESV (reference sequence). The length of the CDR3 is 15 residues.

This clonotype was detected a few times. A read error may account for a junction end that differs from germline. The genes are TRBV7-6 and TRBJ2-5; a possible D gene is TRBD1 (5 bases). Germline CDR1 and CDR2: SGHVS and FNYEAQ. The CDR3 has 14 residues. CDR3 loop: CASSFVWGAETQYF. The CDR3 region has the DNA TGTGCTAGCAGCTTCGTTTGGGGCGCGGAGACCCAGTACTTC.

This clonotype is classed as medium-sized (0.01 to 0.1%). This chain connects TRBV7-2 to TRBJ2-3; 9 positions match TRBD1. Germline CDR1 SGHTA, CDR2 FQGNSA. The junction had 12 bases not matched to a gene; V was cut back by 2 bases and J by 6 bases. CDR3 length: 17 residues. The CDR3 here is CASSLITGTGQTDTQYF. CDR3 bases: TGTGCCAGCAGCTTAATCACCGGGACAGGGCAAACGGATACGCAGTATTTT.

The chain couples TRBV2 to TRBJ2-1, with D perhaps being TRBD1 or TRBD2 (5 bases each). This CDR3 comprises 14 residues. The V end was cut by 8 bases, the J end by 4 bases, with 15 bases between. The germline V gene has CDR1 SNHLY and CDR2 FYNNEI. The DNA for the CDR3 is TGTGCCAGCCCGGGACGGGGCCCGTACAATGAGCAGTTCTTC. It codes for CASPGRGPYNEQFF.

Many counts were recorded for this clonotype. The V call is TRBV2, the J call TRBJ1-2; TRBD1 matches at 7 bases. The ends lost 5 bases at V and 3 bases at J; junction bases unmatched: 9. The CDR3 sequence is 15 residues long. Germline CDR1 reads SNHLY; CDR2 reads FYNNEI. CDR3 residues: CASSSGTAIHYGYTF. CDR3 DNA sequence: TGTGCCAGCAGTTCCGGGACAGCGATACACTATGGCTACACCTTC.

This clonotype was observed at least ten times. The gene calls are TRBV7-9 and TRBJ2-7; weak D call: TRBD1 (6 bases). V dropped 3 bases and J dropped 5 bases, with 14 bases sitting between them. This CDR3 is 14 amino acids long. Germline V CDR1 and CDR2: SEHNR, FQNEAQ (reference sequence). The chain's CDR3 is CASSLDSYLDEQYF. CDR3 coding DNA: TGTGCCAGCAGCTTGGACAGTTACCTCGACGAGCAGTACTTC. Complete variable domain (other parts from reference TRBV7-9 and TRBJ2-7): DTGVSQNPRHKITKRGQNVTFRCDPISEHNRLYWYRQTLGQGPEFLTYFQNEAQLEKSRLLSDRFSAERPKGSFSTLEIQRTEQGDSAMYLCASSLDSYLDEQYFGPGTRLTVT.

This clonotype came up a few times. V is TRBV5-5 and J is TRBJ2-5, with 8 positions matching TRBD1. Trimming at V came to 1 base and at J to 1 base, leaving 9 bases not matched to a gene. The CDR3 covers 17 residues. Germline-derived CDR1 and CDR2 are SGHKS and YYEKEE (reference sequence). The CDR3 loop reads CASSLSGGRNSQETQYF. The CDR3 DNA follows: TGTGCCAGCAGCTTGTCAGGGGGCCGGAATTCCCAAGAGACCCAGTACTTC. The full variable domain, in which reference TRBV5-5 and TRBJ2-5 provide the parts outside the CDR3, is DAGVTQSPTHLIKTRGQQVTLRCSPISGHKSVSWYQQVLGQGPQFIFQYYEKEERGRGNFPDRFSARQFPNYSSELNVNALLLGDSALYLCASSLSGGRNSQETQYFGPGTRLLVL.

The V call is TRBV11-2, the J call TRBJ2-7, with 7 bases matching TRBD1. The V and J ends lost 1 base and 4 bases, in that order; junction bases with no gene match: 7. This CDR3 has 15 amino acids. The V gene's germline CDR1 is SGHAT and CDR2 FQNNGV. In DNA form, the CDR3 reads TGTGCCAGCAGCTTAGGGACAGGTGCGGCGTACGAGCAGTACTTC. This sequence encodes CASSLGTGAAYEQYF.

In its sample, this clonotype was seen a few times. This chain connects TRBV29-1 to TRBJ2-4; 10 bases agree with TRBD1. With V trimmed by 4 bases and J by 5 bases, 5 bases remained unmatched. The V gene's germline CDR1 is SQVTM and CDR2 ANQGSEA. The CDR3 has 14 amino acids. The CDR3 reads CSVGTGTGENIQYF. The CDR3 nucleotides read TGCAGCGTTGGAACCGGGACAGGGGAAAACATTCAGTACTTC.

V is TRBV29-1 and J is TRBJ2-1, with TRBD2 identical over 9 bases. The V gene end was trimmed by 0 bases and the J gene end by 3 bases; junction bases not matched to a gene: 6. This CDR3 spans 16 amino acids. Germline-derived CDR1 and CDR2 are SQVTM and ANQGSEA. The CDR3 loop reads CSVEDRGLASYNEQFF. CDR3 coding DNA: TGCAGCGTTGAAGATCGAGGACTAGCGAGCTACAATGAGCAGTTCTTC.

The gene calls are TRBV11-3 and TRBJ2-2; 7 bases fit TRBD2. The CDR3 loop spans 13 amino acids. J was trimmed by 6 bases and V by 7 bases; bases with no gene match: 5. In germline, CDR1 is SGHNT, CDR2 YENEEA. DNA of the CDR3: TGTGCCAGCACCTCGGGGGGTTCCGGGGAGCTGTTTTTT. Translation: CASTSGGSGELFF. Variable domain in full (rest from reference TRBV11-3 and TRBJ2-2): EAGVVQSPRYKIIEKKQPVAFWCNPISGHNTLYWYLQNLGQGPELLIRYENEEAVDDSQLPKDRFSAERLKGVDSTLKIQPAELGDSAVYLCASTSGGSGELFFGEGSRLTVL.

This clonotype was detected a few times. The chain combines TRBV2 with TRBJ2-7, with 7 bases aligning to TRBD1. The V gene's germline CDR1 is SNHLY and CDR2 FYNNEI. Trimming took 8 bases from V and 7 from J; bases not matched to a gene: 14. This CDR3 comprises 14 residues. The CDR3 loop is CASGRIQQGREQYF. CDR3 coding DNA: TGTGCCAGCGGCCGTATTCAACAGGGGCGGGAGCAGTACTTC.

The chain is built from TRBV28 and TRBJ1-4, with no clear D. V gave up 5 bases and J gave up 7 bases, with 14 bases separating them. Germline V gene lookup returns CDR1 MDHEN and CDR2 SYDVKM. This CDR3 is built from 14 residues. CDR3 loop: CASSRGKIGEKLFF. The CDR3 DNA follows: TGTGCCAGCAGTAGAGGGAAGATCGGTGAAAAACTGTTTTTT.

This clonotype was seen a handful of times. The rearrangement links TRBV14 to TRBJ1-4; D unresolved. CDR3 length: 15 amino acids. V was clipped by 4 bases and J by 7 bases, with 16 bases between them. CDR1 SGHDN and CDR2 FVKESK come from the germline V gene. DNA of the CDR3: TGTGCCAGCAGCCCTAGACAAGGGTCCGGTGAAAAACTGTTTTTT. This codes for CASSPRQGSGEKLFF.

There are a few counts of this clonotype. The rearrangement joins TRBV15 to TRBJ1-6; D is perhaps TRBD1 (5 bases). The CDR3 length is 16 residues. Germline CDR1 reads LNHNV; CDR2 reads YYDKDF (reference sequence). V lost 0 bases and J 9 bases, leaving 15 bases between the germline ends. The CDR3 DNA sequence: TGTGCCACCAGCAGAGAAAGACGGCAGGGCCGTTCACCCCTCCACTTT. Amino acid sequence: CATSRERRQGRSPLHF.

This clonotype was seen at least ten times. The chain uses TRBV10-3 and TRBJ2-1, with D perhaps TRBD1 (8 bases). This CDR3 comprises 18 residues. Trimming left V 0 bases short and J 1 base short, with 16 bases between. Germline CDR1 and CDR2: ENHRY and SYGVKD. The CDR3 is CAISESIDRGGSYNEQFF. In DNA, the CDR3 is TGTGCCATCAGTGAGTCGATTGACAGGGGAGGGTCCTACAATGAGCAGTTCTTC.

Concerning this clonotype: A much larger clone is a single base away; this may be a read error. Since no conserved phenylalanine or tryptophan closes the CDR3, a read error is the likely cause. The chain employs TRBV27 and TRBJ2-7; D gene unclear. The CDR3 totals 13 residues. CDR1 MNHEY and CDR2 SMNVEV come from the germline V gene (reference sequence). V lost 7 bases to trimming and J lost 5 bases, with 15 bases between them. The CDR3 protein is CASMFLTSDEQYL. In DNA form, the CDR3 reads TGTGCCAGCATGTTCCTAACATCGGACGAGCAGTACCTC.

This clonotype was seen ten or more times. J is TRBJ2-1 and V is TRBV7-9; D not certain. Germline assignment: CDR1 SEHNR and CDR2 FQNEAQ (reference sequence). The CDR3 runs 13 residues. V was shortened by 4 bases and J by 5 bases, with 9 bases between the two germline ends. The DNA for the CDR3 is TGTGCCAGCAGCTATCCGGGTCACAATGAGCAGTTCTTC. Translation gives CASSYPGHNEQFF. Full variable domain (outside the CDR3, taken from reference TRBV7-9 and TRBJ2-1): DTGVSQNPRHKITKRGQNVTFRCDPISEHNRLYWYRQTLGQGPEFLTYFQNEAQLEKSRLLSDRFSAERPKGSFSTLEIQRTEQGDSAMYLCASSYPGHNEQFFGPGTRLTVL.

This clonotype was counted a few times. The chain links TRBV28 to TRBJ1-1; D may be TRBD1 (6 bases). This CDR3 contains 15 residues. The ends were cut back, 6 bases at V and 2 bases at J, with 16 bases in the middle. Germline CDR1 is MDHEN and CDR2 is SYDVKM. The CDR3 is CASRAGRGGNTEAFF. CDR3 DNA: TGTGCCAGCAGGGCTGGCAGGGGTGGAAACACTGAAGCTTTCTTT.

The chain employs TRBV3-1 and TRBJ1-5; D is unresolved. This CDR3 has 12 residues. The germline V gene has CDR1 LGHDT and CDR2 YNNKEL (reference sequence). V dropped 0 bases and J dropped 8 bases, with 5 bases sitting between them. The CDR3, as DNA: TGTGCCAGCAGCCAAGATAATGAGCCCCAGCATTTT. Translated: CASSQDNEPQHF.

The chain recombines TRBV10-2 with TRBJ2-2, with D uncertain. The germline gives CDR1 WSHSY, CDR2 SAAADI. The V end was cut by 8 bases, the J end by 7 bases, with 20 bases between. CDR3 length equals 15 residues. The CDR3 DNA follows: TGCGCCAGCTCCGCCTGGGAAGGTGGTTTCGGGGAGCTGTTTTTT. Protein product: CASSAWEGGFGELFF.

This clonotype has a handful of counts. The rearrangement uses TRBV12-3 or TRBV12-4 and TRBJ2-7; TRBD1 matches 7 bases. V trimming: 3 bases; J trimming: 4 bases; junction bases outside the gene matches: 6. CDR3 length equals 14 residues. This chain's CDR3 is CASSFGRGKYEQYF. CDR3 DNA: TGTGCCAGCAGTTTCGGCAGGGGGAAATACGAGCAGTACTTC.